The 12 T cell receptor beta chains in this list originate from one sample, sequenced in a study of blood T cell repertoires in COVID-19. Clones were sequenced by immunoSEQ multiplex PCR, and TCRdb holds only the in-frame ones, with some missing. Of roughly 240,000 clones in the sample, 82% were seen once. Sequencing was carried out using peripheral blood. These receptors came from a woman in her sixties or seventies with acute or convalescent COVID-19.

This clone appeared a few times. This chain uses TRBV6-6 with TRBJ2-5, with TRBD1 matching 9 bases. J lost 3 bases, V lost 2 bases, and 4 bases had no gene match. The CDR3 is 15 amino acids. Germline CDR1 reads MNHNY; CDR2 reads SVGAGI (reference sequence). CDR3: CASSYAGQGKETQYF. DNA of the CDR3: TGTGCCAGCAGTTACGCGGGACAGGGAAAAGAGACCCAGTACTTC.

This rearrangement joins TRBV24-1 to TRBJ1-5; no definite D call. Germline-derived CDR1 and CDR2 are KGHDR and SFDVKD. With 4 bases removed from V and 6 bases from J, the gap between germline ends came to 6 bases. This CDR3 region has 12 residues. CDR3 in amino acids: CATSDGVQPQHF. The CDR3 DNA sequence: TGTGCCACCAGTGACGGGGTTCAGCCCCAGCATTTT.

J is TRBJ1-5 and V is TRBV18; no definite D call. Germline CDR1 reads KGHSH; CDR2 reads LQKENI. This CDR3 has 13 amino acids. V was cut by 3 bases and J by 6 bases, with 9 bases left in between. CDR3 nucleotides: TGTGCCAGCTCACCGGTCGAGAGTCAGCCCCAGCATTTT. It codes for CASSPVESQPQHF. Drawing the rest from reference TRBV18 and TRBJ1-5, the complete variable domain is NAGVMQNPRHLVRRRGQEARLRCSPMKGHSHVYWYRQLPEEGLKFMVYLQKENIIDESGMPKERFSAEFPKEGPSILRIQQVVRGDSAAYFCASSPVESQPQHFGDGTRLSIL.

The rearrangement links TRBV7-2 to TRBJ1-1; no reliable D call. The V gene's germline CDR1 is SGHTA and CDR2 FQGNSA. This CDR3 contains 17 residues. The germline V and J ends were trimmed by 2 bases and 5 bases, with 21 bases remaining between them. The DNA for the CDR3 is TGTGCCAGCAGCTTAAATACGAGGTGGCGAACGGGGACTGAAGCTTTCTTT. Its translation is CASSLNTRWRTGTEAFF.

V is TRBV3-1 (or the pseudogene TRBV3-2) and J is TRBJ2-7; D gene uncertain. The CDR3 covers 11 residues. Trimming left V 3 bases short and J 3 bases short, with 3 bases between. Per the germline V gene, CDR1 is LGHDT and CDR2 is YNNKEL (reference sequence). Here the CDR3 DNA reads TGTGCCAGCAGCCACGGCTACGAGCAGTACTTC. Its translation: CASSHGYEQYF.

J is TRBJ1-3 and V is TRBV29-1; maybe TRBD1 (5 bases). In germline, CDR1 is SQVTM, CDR2 ANQGSEA. This CDR3 spans 14 amino acids. The ends were cut back, 4 bases at V and 6 bases at J, with 16 bases in the middle. CDR3: CSVAPRGVKNTIYF. Written as DNA, the CDR3 is TGCAGCGTTGCCCCCCGGGGGGTGAAAAACACCATATATTTT.

The chain links TRBV28 to TRBJ1-1; possible D gene TRBD1, 6 bases. Trimming pared 4 bases from V and 2 bases from J, leaving 14 bases between. Germline-derived CDR1 and CDR2 are MDHEN and SYDVKM. The CDR3 has 15 amino acids. This CDR3 reads CASSSSYRENTEAFF. For the CDR3, the DNA is TGTGCCAGCAGTTCCTCTTACAGGGAAAACACTGAAGCTTTCTTT.

The chain is built from TRBV4-3 and TRBJ2-7; 8 nucleotides match TRBD1. The germline V gene encodes CDR1 LGHNA and CDR2 YSLEER. Trimming removed 0 bases from V and 5 bases from J; junction bases left unmatched: 6. CDR3 length equals 15 residues. The CDR3 sequence is CASSQDAQGANEQYF. The CDR3 coding sequence is TGCGCCAGCAGCCAAGATGCGCAGGGGGCAAACGAGCAGTACTTC.

The rearrangement joins TRBV18 to TRBJ1-3, with D perhaps TRBD1 (5 bases). Germline V gene data show CDR1 as KGHSH and CDR2 as LQKENI. The V and J ends lost 5 bases and 5 bases respectively, with 10 bases between them. The CDR3 has 13 residues. The CDR3 DNA reads TGTGCCAGCTCAATTCAGGGCAGAAACACCATATATTTT. It translates to CASSIQGRNTIYF.

The V and J genes are TRBV27 and TRBJ1-6; 10 bases map to TRBD1. Germline CDR1 and CDR2: MNHEY and SMNVEV (reference sequence). The CDR3 runs to 15 residues. Trimming cost V 7 bases and J 6 bases; bases outside gene matches: 6. DNA for the CDR3: TGTGCCAGCACCCCGGACAGGGGGGTTAATTCACCCCTCCACTTT. This sequence encodes CASTPDRGVNSPLHF.

This chain connects TRBV15 to TRBJ2-3, with 8 bases fitting TRBD1. Looked up from germline, CDR1 is LNHNV and CDR2 is YYDKDF (reference sequence). Losses at the gene ends were 1 base for V and 9 bases for J; bases not matched to a gene: 6. The CDR3 contains 14 residues. As DNA, the CDR3 is TGTGCCACCAGCAGAGGGGGACAGGTTGAAACGCAGTATTTT. Translation gives CATSRGGQVETQYF.

The J gene is TRBJ1-2, the V gene TRBV7-8; no reliable D call. This CDR3 is 13 amino acids long. V was clipped by 5 bases and J by 7 bases, with 14 bases between them. From germline, CDR1 is SGHVS and CDR2 FQNEAQ. As DNA, the CDR3 is TGTGCCAGCAGCCAATTCGGAGAAACTGGCTACACCTTC. This sequence encodes CASSQFGETGYTF.